This is a list of T cell receptor beta chains from one sample in a study of T cell responses to AZD1222 COVID-19 vaccine. Clones were sequenced by immunoSEQ multiplex PCR, and TCRdb holds only the in-frame ones, with some missing. The table has some 170,000 clones, approximately 90% seen once; the top ten hold approximately 4.3%. This material consisted of peripheral blood, taken 28 days after the second AZD1222 dose. The receptors originated from an adult who received the AZD1222 COVID-19 vaccine. Both conserved end residues are part of each CDR3. D genes are given only for firm matches. A clone size is listed for some rows: how often the clone was seen (once, few, many), or a class if it is expanded.

j_gene,v_gene,d_gene,abundance,CDR3aa,CDR3nt
TRBJ2-5,TRBV7-7,TRBD1,NA,CASSLPGGLGETQYF,TGTGCTAGCAGCTTGCCAGGGGGATTAGGAGAGACCCAGTACTTC
TRBJ1-2,TRBV14,NA,NA,CASSRAPNYGYTF,TGTGCCAGCAGCCGAGCCCCTAACTATGGCTACACCTTC
TRBJ2-7,TRBV7-2,TRBD2,NA,CASSLRASGGLYEQYF,TGTGCCAGCAGCTTACGGGCTAGCGGGGGACTCTACGAGCAGTACTTC
TRBJ2-1,TRBV27,NA,NA,CASSFRTHNEQFF,TGTGCCAGCAGTTTCCGTACGCACAATGAGCAGTTCTTC
TRBJ2-1,TRBV3-1/TRBV3-2,TRBD1,NA,CASSQGDRVDEQFF,TGTGCCAGCAGCCAAGGGGACAGGGTGGATGAGCAGTTCTTC
TRBJ2-7,TRBV29-1,TRBD2,NA,CSVLVAGALIEQYF,TGCAGCGTTTTAGTAGCGGGGGCCCTTATTGAGCAGTACTTC
TRBJ2-1,TRBV15,NA,NA,CATSRSPGFEQFF,TGTGCCACCTCCCGATCACCGGGTTTCGAGCAGTTCTTC
TRBJ1-4,TRBV5-4,TRBD1,NA,CASSAGGSTNEKLFF,TGTGCCAGCAGCGCAGGGGGTTCGACTAATGAAAAACTGTTTTTT
TRBJ1-1,TRBV5-1,TRBD1,NA,CASSLRSTHGTGNTEAFF,TGCGCCAGCAGCCTTCGGTCCACACACGGGACAGGGAACACTGAAGCTTTCTTT
TRBJ2-5,TRBV5-1,TRBD1,once,CASSLLGQRAETQYF,TGCGCCAGCAGCCTATTGGGACAGAGGGCAGAGACCCAGTACTTC
TRBJ2-7,TRBV6-5,NA,NA,CASSPERVYEQYF,TGTGCCAGCAGCCCAGAGAGGGTTTACGAGCAGTACTTC
TRBJ1-3,TRBV6-5,TRBD1,NA,CASSWDSLGNTIYF,TGTGCCAGCAGCTGGGACAGTCTTGGAAACACCATATATTTT
TRBJ1-5,TRBV5-6,NA,NA,CASLPESNQPQHF,TGTGCCAGCTTGCCGGAAAGCAATCAGCCCCAGCATTTT
TRBJ1-6,TRBV30,NA,NA,CAYQTQGTNINSPLHF,TGTGCCTACCAAACCCAGGGGACGAACATTAATTCACCCCTCCACTTT
TRBJ1-2,TRBV6-5,TRBD1,NA,CASMAGGNSYGYTF,TGTGCCAGCATGGCAGGGGGCAACTCCTATGGCTACACCTTC
TRBJ2-2,TRBV7-9,NA,once,CASSLAPRGDNGELFF,TGTGCCAGCAGCTTAGCTCCCAGGGGAGATAACGGGGAGCTGTTTTTT
TRBJ2-3,TRBV6-6,TRBD2,NA,CASSPLAATSTDTQYF,TGTGCCAGCAGCCCACTAGCGGCTACTAGCACAGATACGCAGTATTTT
TRBJ1-5,TRBV4-3,NA,NA,CASSQGQLSNQPQHF,TGCGCCAGCAGCCAAGGGCAGTTGAGCAATCAGCCCCAGCATTTT
TRBJ1-2,TRBV9,NA,NA,CASSVATENYGYTF,TGTGCCAGCAGCGTAGCTACGGAAAACTATGGCTACACCTTC
TRBJ2-5,TRBV7-9,TRBD2,NA,CASISGTSGLYQETQYF,TGTGCCAGCATCTCCGGGACTAGCGGACTGTACCAAGAGACCCAGTACTTC
TRBJ2-5,TRBV12-3/TRBV12-4,NA,NA,CASSLEGTQYF,TGTGCCAGCAGTTTAGAGGGGACCCAGTACTTC
TRBJ2-1,TRBV2,NA,NA,CASPRGNEQFF,TGTGCCAGCCCGCGTGGCAATGAGCAGTTCTTC
TRBJ1-4,TRBV7-9,TRBD1,NA,CASSSTGGLHEKLFF,TGTGCCAGCAGCTCTACAGGGGGCCTGCATGAAAAACTGTTTTTT
TRBJ1-1,TRBV4-3,NA,NA,CASSQDGRGGTNTEAFF,TGCGCCAGCAGCCAAGATGGCCGGGGGGGGACGAACACTGAAGCTTTCTTT
TRBJ2-1,TRBV10-3,NA,NA,CAISEFGVSYNEQFF,TGTGCCATCAGTGAGTTCGGGGTTTCCTACAATGAGCAGTTCTTC
TRBJ2-1,TRBV4-3,NA,NA,CASSQVEGGMGNEQFF,TGCGCCAGCAGCCAAGTCGAGGGGGGAATGGGCAATGAGCAGTTCTTC
TRBJ1-2,TRBV29-1,TRBD1,NA,CSVTTGSNYGYTF,TGCAGCGTTACGACAGGGTCGAACTATGGCTACACCTTC
TRBJ2-5,TRBV7-2,NA,NA,CASSLNSAQETQYF,TGTGCCAGCAGCTTAAACAGTGCCCAAGAGACCCAGTACTTC
TRBJ2-3,TRBV15,NA,NA,CATSRASSKASTTDTQYF,TGTGCCACCAGCAGAGCCTCCTCTAAGGCATCAACCACAGATACGCAGTATTTT
TRBJ1-1,TRBV2,NA,NA,CASTPDRLNTEAFF,TGTGCCAGCACCCCGGACAGACTGAACACTGAAGCTTTCTTT
TRBJ1-1,TRBV18,TRBD1,few,CASSRTGAPNTEAFF,TGTGCCAGCTCTCGGACAGGGGCCCCGAACACTGAAGCTTTCTTT
TRBJ1-1,TRBV10-3,NA,once,CAIRRGDNTEAFF,TGTGCCATCCGGAGGGGGGACAACACTGAAGCTTTCTTT
TRBJ1-3,TRBV15,NA,few,CATSRGRASRVYF,TGTGCCACCAGCAGAGGCCGGGCCTCACGAGTATATTTT
TRBJ2-2,TRBV6-5,TRBD1,NA,CASSKNRGNTGELFF,TGTGCCAGCAGTAAAAACAGGGGCAACACCGGGGAGCTGTTTTTT
TRBJ2-7,TRBV7-2,TRBD2,NA,CASSRVAGASYEQYF,TGTGCCAGCAGCCGGGTAGCGGGGGCTTCCTACGAGCAGTACTTC
TRBJ1-6,TRBV30,TRBD1,NA,CAWTDGQGPGSPLHF,TGTGCCTGGACTGACGGACAGGGCCCGGGTTCACCCCTCCACTTT
TRBJ2-2,TRBV19,TRBD2,NA,CASSINIAGLSGELFF,TGTGCCAGTAGTATTAATATAGCGGGGCTCTCCGGGGAGCTGTTTTTT